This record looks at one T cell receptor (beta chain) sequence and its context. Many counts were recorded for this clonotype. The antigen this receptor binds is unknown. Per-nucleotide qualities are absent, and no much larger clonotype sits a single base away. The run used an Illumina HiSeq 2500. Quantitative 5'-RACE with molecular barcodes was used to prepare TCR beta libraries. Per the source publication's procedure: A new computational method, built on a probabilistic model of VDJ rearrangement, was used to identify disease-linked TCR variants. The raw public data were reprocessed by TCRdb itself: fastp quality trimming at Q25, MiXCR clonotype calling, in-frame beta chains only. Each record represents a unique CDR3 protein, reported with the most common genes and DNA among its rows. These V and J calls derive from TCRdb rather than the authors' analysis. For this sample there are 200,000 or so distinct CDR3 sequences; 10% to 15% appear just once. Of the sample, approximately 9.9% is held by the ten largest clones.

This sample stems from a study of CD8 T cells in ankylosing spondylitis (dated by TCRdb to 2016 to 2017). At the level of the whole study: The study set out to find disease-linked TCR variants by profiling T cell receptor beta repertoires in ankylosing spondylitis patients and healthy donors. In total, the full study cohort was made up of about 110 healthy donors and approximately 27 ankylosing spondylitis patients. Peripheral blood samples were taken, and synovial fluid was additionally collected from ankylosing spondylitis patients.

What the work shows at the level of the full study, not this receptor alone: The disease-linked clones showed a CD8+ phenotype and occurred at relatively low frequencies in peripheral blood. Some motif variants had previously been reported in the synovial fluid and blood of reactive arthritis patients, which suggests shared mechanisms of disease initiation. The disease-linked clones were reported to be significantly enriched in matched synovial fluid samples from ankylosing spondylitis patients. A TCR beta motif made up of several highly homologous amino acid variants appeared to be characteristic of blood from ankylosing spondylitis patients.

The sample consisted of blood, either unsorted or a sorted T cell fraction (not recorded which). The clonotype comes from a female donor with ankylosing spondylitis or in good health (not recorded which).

The CDR3 region reads CSNQPQHF. The sequenced DNA is TGTAGCAATCAGCCCCAGCATTTT. This receptor chain uses TRBV15 and TRBJ1-5, with an unclear D gene assignment. CDR1 LNHNV and CDR2 YYDKDF are derived from the germline V gene (reference sequence). CDR3 length: 8 amino acids, cysteine to phenylalanine. The read is trimmed to its CDR3 DNA, 24 bases read in frame from base 1. Extended through the reference TRBV15 and TRBJ1-5 proteins, this CDR3 yields the full variable domain: DAMVIQNPRYQVTQFGKPVTLSCSQTLNHNVMYWYQQKSSQAPKLLFHYYDKDFNNEADTPDNFQSRRPNTSFCFLDIRSPGLGDTAMYLCSNQPQHFGDGTRLSIL.